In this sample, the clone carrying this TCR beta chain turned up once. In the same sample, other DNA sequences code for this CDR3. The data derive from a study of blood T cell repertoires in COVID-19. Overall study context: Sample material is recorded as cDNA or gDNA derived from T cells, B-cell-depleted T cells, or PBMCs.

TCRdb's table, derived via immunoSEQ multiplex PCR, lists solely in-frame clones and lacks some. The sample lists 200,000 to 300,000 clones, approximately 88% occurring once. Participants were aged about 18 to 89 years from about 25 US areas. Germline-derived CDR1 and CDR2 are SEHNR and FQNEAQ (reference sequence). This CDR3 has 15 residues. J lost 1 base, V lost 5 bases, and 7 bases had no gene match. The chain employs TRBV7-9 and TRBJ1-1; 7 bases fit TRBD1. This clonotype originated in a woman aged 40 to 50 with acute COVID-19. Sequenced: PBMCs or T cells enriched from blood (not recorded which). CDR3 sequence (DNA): TGTGCCAGCAGCCCAGGAGACAGGGCGAACACTGAAGCTTTCTTT. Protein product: CASSPGDRANTEAFF.